A single T cell receptor (beta chain) is shown here with its context. Next came a second PCR, run for roughly 6 to 11 cycles, which used a sample-barcoded 5' primer along with a J-beta primer mix. Using its own MiXCR run on the 5' RACE reads, TCRdb lists one record per CDR3 protein. Altogether about 1.4 million distinct CDR3 sequences are present, around 55% being singletons, with the ten largest covering approximately 7%. The data were taken from a study of blood T cells in healthy people across ages. This sequence was found in a young man in good health. The sequencing input was blood.

The CDR3 region has the DNA TGTGCCAGCAGTAAAGGAGGGGGCCCTTATTCCTACGAGCAGTACTTC. Residues: CASSKGGGPYSYEQYF. The chain uses TRBV6-1 and TRBJ2-7; possible D gene TRBD1, 7 bases. The V end lost 5 bases, the J end lost 1 base, and 18 bases lay between the germline ends. The CDR3 contains 16 residues. CDR1 and CDR2 (germline): MNHNS, SASEGT.